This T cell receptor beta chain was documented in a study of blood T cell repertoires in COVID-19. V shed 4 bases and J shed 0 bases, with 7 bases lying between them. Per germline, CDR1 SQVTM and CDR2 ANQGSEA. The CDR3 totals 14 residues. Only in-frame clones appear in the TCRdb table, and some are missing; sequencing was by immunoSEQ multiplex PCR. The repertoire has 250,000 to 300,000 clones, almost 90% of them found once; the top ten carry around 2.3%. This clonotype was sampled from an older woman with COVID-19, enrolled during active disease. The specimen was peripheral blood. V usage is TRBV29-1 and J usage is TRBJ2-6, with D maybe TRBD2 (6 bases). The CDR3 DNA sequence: TGCAGCGTTGCGGGAGTCTCTGGGGCCAACGTCCTGACTTTC. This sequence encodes CSVAGVSGANVLTF.